These 11 T cell receptor beta chains came from one sample sequenced in a study of T cell clones after liver transplantation. This table comes from immunoSEQ multiplex PCR, and its TCRdb copy is limited to in-frame clones, with some not included. The sample includes nearly 15,000 clones, roughly 91% of them seen just once. The sequencing here drew on CD8+ T cells from blood, taken before liver transplant. The receptors were gathered from a human donor who received a liver transplant.

The chain is built from TRBV6-5 and TRBJ2-2; 8 bases are shared with TRBD2. Germline CDR1 reads MNHEY; CDR2 reads SVGAGI. Trimming removed 0 bases from V and 7 bases from J; junction bases left unmatched: 7. This CDR3 has 16 residues. The CDR3 region is CASSYSGGGLVGELFF. As DNA, the CDR3 is TGTGCCAGCAGTTACTCCGGCGGGGGGCTGGTCGGGGAGCTGTTTTTT.

The V gene is TRBV29-1, the J gene TRBJ1-1; 7 nucleotides agree with TRBD1. V dropped 5 bases and J dropped 0; count of bases not matched to a gene: 3. The CDR3 contains 13 residues. Germline V CDR1 and CDR2: SQVTM, ANQGSEA. DNA for the CDR3: TGCAGCGTTACCGGGACAGTGAACACTGAAGCTTTCTTT. This encodes CSVTGTVNTEAFF.

The rearrangement joins TRBV19 to TRBJ2-3; 13 nucleotides line up with TRBD2. The CDR3 contains 16 residues. Germline CDR1 and CDR2: LNHDA and SQIVND (reference sequence). V was pared by 0 bases and J by 4 bases, with 1 base of the junction left unmatched. This CDR3 reads CASSIETSGRPDTQYF. The CDR3 bases are TGTGCCAGTAGTATAGAGACTAGCGGGAGGCCAGATACGCAGTATTTT.

The rearrangement uses TRBV4-1 and TRBJ2-3; maybe TRBD2 (7 bases). V was shortened by 2 bases and J by 4 bases, with 16 bases between the two germline ends. Germline V CDR1 and CDR2: MGHRA, YSYEKL. The CDR3 extends over 16 amino acids. As DNA, the CDR3 is TGCGCCAGCAGCCAATTCGGGGGCGGGAGTGCAGATACGCAGTATTTT. Protein: CASSQFGGGSADTQYF.

The chain links TRBV27 to TRBJ1-5, with 7 bases that match TRBD1. J was trimmed by 3 bases and V by 3 bases; bases with no gene match: 2. The CDR3 is 14 residues long. Germline lookup yields CDR1 MNHEY and CDR2 SMNVEV (reference sequence). CDR3 sequence: CASSFDRANQPQHF. The CDR3 DNA reads as TGTGCCAGCAGTTTTGACAGGGCCAATCAGCCCCAGCATTTT.

This clone was observed a single time. This chain joins TRBV6-4 and TRBJ2-7; D may be TRBD1 (5 bases). Trimming cost V 10 bases and J 1 base, with 20 bases left between them. Germline V CDR1 and CDR2: MRHNA, SNTAGT. This CDR3 has 15 amino acids. The CDR3 sequence: CATSMGPNDSYEQYF. In DNA form, the CDR3 reads TGTGCCACCTCGATGGGGCCTAACGATTCCTACGAGCAGTACTTC.

In its sample, this clone is medium-sized. The chain has TRBV5-1 and TRBJ2-7; D may be TRBD1 or TRBD2 (6 bases each). Per the germline V gene, CDR1 is SGHRS and CDR2 is YFSETQ. V was clipped by 4 bases and J by 7 bases, with 15 bases between them. This CDR3 spans 13 amino acids. CDR3 bases: TGCGCCAGCAGCCCGGTGGGGGGCCGGGAGCAGTACTTC. This codes for CASSPVGGREQYF.

This chain links TRBV4-3 with TRBJ2-7; 7 nucleotides agree with TRBD2. V trimming: 4 bases; J trimming: 1 base; junction bases outside the gene matches: 10. Germline CDR1 reads LGHNA; CDR2 reads YSLEER. The CDR3 has 16 amino acids. The CDR3 bases are TGCGCCAGCAGCCGGTATAGCGGGTCTACGTCCTACGAGCAGTACTTC. Translated, it gives CASSRYSGSTSYEQYF.

DNA for the CDR3: TGTGCCAGCAGCGGACGACTAGCGGGAAGGAATCCCTACAATGAGCAGTTCTTC. It yields the protein CASSGRLAGRNPYNEQFF. This rearrangement joins TRBV9 to TRBJ2-1, with TRBD2 matching over 11 bases. The CDR3 extends over 18 amino acids. Germline loops: CDR1 SGDLS, CDR2 YYNGEE. Germline trimming cut 3 bases from V and 2 bases from J; bases unmatched to any gene: 10.

The chain links TRBV30 to TRBJ2-1; 8 bases are a match to TRBD1. J was trimmed by 4 bases and V by 4 bases; bases with no gene match: 6. This CDR3 is 14 amino acids long. Germline V gene data show CDR1 as GTSNPN and CDR2 as SVGIG (reference sequence). For the CDR3, the DNA is TGTGCCTGGACCGACAGGGGCCCGTACAATGAGCAGTTCTTC. This gives the protein CAWTDRGPYNEQFF. Full variable domain (missing parts from reference TRBV30 and TRBJ2-1): SQTIHQWPATLVQPVGSPLSLECTVEGTSNPNLYWYRQAAGRGLQLLFYSVGIGQISSEVPQNLSASRPQDRQFILSSKKLLLSDSGFYLCAWTDRGPYNEQFFGPGTRLTVL.

This clone was recorded once. The chain uses TRBV5-1 and TRBJ1-6, with 12 positions matching TRBD1. Germline V gene data show CDR1 as SGHRS and CDR2 as YFSETQ. V gave up 3 bases and J gave up 7 bases; unmatched junction bases: 2. The CDR3 runs 15 residues. CDR3 sequence: CASSWGQGANSPLHF. The CDR3 DNA reads as TGCGCCAGCAGCTGGGGACAGGGGGCGAATTCACCCCTCCACTTT.